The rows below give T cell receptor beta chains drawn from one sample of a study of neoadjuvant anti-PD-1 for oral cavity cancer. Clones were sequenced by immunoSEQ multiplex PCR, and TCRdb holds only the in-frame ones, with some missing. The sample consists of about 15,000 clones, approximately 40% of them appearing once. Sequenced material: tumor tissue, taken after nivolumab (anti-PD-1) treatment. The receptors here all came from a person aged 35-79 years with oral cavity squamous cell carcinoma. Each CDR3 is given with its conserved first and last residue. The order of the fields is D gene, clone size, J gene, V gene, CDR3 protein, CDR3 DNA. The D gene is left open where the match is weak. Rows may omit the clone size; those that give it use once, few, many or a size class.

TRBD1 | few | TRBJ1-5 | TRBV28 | CASSPTGTGSRQPQHF | TGTGCCAGCAGTCCAACCGGGACAGGGTCGCGCCAGCCCCAGCATTTT
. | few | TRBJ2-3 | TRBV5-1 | CASSPTGGSLTDTQYF | TGCGCCAGCAGTCCGACGGGGGGCTCCCTCACAGATACGCAGTATTTT
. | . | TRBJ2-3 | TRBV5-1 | CASSLEGARTDTQYF | TGCGCCAGCAGCCTGGAAGGGGCCCGCACAGATACGCAGTATTTT
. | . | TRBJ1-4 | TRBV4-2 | CASSQPGGRTVVGEKLFF | TGTGCCAGCAGCCAACCTGGAGGTCGGACAGTTGTGGGAGAAAAACTGTTTTTT
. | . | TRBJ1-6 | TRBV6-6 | CASSYEGALALHF | TGTGCCAGCAGTTATGAAGGGGCCCTGGCCCTCCACTTT
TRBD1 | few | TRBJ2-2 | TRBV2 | CASTRQGVVTGELFF | TGTGCCAGCACCCGACAGGGAGTTGTGACCGGGGAGCTGTTTTTT
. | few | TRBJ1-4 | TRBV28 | CASSYNSNEKLFF | TGTGCCAGCAGTTATAACAGTAATGAAAAACTGTTTTTT
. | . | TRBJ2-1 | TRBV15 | CATRGAGGYNEQFF | TGTGCCACCAGGGGGGCTGGCGGCTACAATGAGCAGTTCTTC
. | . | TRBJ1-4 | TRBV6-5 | CASSYGGINEKLFF | TGTGCCAGCAGTTACGGGGGGATTAATGAAAAACTGTTTTTT
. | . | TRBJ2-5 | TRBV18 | CASSPWGAEETQYF | TGTGCCAGCTCACCATGGGGGGCCGAGGAGACCCAGTACTTC
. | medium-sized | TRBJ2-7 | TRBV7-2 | CASSLAPKVPGEQYF | TGTGCCAGCAGCTTAGCCCCAAAGGTACCCGGCGAGCAGTACTTC
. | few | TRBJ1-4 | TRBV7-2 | CASSLRGEKLFF | TGTGCCAGCAGCCTCCGGGGTGAAAAACTGTTTTTT
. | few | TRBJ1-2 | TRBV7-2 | CASSRQATNYGYTF | TGTGCCAGCAGCCGACAGGCCACTAACTATGGCTACACCTTC
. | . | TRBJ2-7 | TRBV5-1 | CASSLDTDYEQYF | TGCGCCAGCAGCTTGGACACGGACTACGAGCAGTACTTC
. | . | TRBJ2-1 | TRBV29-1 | CSAETPRLVGGNEQFF | TGCAGCGCTGAAACCCCTCGACTAGTGGGTGGGAATGAGCAGTTCTTC
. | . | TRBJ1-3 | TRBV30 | CAWSYRISGNTIYF | TGTGCCTGGAGCTACAGGATCTCTGGAAACACCATATATTTT
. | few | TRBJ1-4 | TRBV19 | CASSITDREKLFF | TGTGCCAGTAGTATCACCGACAGGGAAAAACTGTTTTTT
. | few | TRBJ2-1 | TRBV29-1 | CSVDLGGAYNEQFF | TGCAGCGTTGATTTGGGGGGCGCATACAATGAGCAGTTCTTC
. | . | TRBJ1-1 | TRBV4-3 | CASSRALGSEAFF | TGCGCCAGCAGCCGGGCTCTCGGGTCGGAAGCTTTCTTT
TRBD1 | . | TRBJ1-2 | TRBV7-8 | CASTRQGYYGYTF | TGTGCCAGCACCCGACAGGGGTACTATGGCTACACCTTC
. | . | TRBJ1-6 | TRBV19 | CASSISGARSPLHF | TGTGCCAGTAGTATATCGGGGGCCAGGTCACCCCTCCACTTT
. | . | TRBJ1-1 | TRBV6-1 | CASMAVGGDTEAFF | TGTGCCAGCATGGCGGTCGGGGGCGACACTGAAGCTTTCTTT
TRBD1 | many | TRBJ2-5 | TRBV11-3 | CASSPRTGASQETQYF | TGTGCCAGCAGCCCCAGAACAGGGGCGTCTCAAGAGACCCAGTACTTC
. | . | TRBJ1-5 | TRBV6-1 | CASSDWGDSNQPQHF | TGTGCCAGCAGTGATTGGGGGGATAGCAATCAGCCCCAGCATTTT
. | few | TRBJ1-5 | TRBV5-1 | CASSLGAGNQPQHF | TGCGCCAGCAGCTTGGGGGCAGGGAATCAGCCCCAGCATTTT
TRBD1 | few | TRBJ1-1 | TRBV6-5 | CASRRTGGGEAFF | TGTGCCAGCAGACGAACAGGGGGCGGTGAAGCTTTCTTT
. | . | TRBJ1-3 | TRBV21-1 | CASSKAQTGPSGNTIYF | TGTGCCAGCAGCAAAGCGCAAACAGGGCCCTCTGGAAACACCATATATTTT
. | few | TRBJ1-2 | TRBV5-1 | CASSQGPTDYGYTF | TGCGCCAGCAGCCAAGGGCCGACAGACTATGGCTACACCTTC
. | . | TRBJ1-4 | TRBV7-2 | CASSLTSTNEKLFF | TGTGCCAGCAGCCTTACTTCAACTAATGAAAAACTGTTTTTT
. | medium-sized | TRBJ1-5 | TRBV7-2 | CASSFQSNQPQHF | TGTGCCAGCAGCTTCCAAAGCAATCAGCCCCAGCATTTT
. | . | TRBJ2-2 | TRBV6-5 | CAAGGRGYTGELFF | TGTGCCGCCGGGGGCAGGGGGTACACCGGGGAGCTGTTTTTT
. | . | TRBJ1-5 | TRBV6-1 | CASKRTADQPQHF | TGTGCCAGCAAGAGGACAGCTGATCAGCCCCAGCATTTT
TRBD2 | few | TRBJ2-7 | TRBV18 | CASSQLAGGGGEYF | TGTGCCAGCTCACAACTAGCGGGGGGCGGAGGAGAGTACTTC
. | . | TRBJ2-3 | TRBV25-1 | CASSEQGFNTQYF | TGTGCCAGCAGTGAGCAGGGTTTTAATACGCAGTATTTT
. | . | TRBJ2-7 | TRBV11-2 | CASSLHSAGRTYEQYF | TGTGCCAGCAGCTTACACTCTGCGGGGCGGACCTACGAGCAGTACTTC
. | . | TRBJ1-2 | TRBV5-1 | CASSLSGVSNYGYTF | TGCGCCAGCAGCTTGTCGGGGGTATCTAACTATGGCTACACCTTC
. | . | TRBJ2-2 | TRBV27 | CASSQDSLHTGELFF | TGTGCCAGCAGTCAGGACAGCCTGCACACCGGGGAGCTGTTTTTT
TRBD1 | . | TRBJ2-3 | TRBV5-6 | CASSTLVRTGADTQYF | TGTGCCAGCAGCACTTTAGTGAGGACAGGGGCAGATACGCAGTATTTT
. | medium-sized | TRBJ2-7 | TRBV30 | CAWSVVRAGRGGF | TGTGCCTGGAGTGTAGTTAGGGCAGGGAGAGGGGGCTTC
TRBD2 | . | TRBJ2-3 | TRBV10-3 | CAITSGGGTDTQYF | TGTGCCATCACTAGCGGGGGAGGCACAGATACGCAGTATTTT
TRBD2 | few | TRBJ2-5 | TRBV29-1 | CSVEDLPGASGEQYF | TGCAGCGTTGAAGATCTCCCCGGGGCTAGCGGAGAGCAGTACTTC
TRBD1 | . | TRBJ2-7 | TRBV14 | CASSFRQGLTYEQYF | TGTGCCAGCAGCTTTCGACAGGGCCTAACCTACGAGCAGTACTTC
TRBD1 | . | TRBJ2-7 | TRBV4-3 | CASSLGQGSSYEQYF | TGCGCCAGCAGCCTGGGACAGGGAAGCTCCTACGAGCAGTACTTC
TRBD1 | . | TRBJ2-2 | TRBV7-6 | CASSLEVLGGLNTGELFF | TGTGCCAGCAGCTTAGAAGTCCTAGGGGGCTTGAACACCGGGGAGCTGTTTTTT
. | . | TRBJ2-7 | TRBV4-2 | CASSRGGGGSYEQYF | TGTGCCAGCAGCCGAGGGGGCGGGGGCTCCTACGAGCAGTACTTC
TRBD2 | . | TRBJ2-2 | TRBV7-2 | CASSTPRGRGVETGELFF | TGTGCCAGCAGCACCCCTCGAGGGCGGGGGGTAGAGACCGGGGAGCTGTTTTTT
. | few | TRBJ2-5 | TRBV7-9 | CASSLTGVGETQYF | TGTGCCAGCAGCTTAACGGGCGTCGGTGAGACCCAGTACTTC
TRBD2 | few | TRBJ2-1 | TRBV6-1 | CASSAFLAGGHSYEQFF | TGTGCCAGCAGTGCATTCCTAGCGGGGGGGCATTCGTATGAGCAGTTCTTC
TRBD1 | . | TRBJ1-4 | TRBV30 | CAWSPGQGSGRANEKLFF | TGTGCCTGGAGTCCGGGACAGGGTTCCGGACGGGCTAATGAAAAACTGTTTTTT
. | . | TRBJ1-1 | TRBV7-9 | CASSLGGEAEAFF | TGTGCCAGCAGCTTAGGGGGGGAGGCTGAAGCTTTCTTT